The entry that follows covers one T cell receptor beta chain sequence. These data originate in a study of blood T cell repertoires in COVID-19. Background on the study: From the United States, Italy and Spain came samples of acute and convalescent COVID-19. Sources were T cells, B-cell-depleted T cells, or PBMCs; the material itself was cDNA or gDNA.

As originally analysed: Reference gene primer amplification gave nucleated cell count estimates. Method: immunoSEQ multiplex PCR; TCRdb's copy keeps in-frame clones and lacks some. V and J calls and clone size come straight from that table; D and trimming were deduced from the DNA. This table has about 100,000 clones, less than 85% appearing once. The CDR3 runs 17 residues. The germline gives CDR1 SGDLS, CDR2 YYNGEE. Trimming removed 1 base from V and 2 bases from J; junction bases left unmatched: 9. The J gene is TRBJ2-3, the V gene TRBV9; 8 bases are shared with TRBD2. Sequenced input: peripheral blood. The sequence was collected from a man aged 45-65 years who had recovered from COVID-19. The CDR3 protein is CASSVRGVSGDTDTQYF. Here the CDR3 DNA reads TGTGCCAGCAGCGTAAGAGGGGTTAGCGGGGACACAGATACGCAGTATTTT. The full variable domain, its missing parts supplied by reference TRBV9 and TRBJ2-3, is DSGVTQTPKHLITATGQRVTLRCSPRSGDLSVYWYQQSLDQGLQFLIQYYNGEERAKGNILERFSAQQFPDLHSELNLSSLELGDSALYFCASSVRGVSGDTDTQYFGPGTRLTVL.